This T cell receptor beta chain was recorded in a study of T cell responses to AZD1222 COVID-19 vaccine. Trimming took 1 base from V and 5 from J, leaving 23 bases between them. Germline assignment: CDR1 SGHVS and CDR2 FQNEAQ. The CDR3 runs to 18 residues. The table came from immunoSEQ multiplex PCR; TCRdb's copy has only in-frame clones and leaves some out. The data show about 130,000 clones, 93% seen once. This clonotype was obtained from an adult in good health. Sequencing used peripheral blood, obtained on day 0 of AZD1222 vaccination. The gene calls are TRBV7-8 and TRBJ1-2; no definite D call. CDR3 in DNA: TGTGCCAGCAGCTTAGATCTATGGGTCGAAAAGTTCGGGTATGGCTACACCTTC. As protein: CASSLDLWVEKFGYGYTF.